The 20 T cell receptor beta chains in this list originate from one sample, sequenced in a study of vaccination and CD4 T cells after COVID-19. Cultured CD4+ T cell DNA underwent sequencing with the Oncomine TCR Beta short-read assay. One entry per CDR3 protein, called by TCRdb with MiXCR from the PCR reads. This sample has thousands of distinct CDR3 sequences, with 48% found just once. No cognate antigen is known for these TCRs. Treatment in this sample: approximately 9-day PBMC culture with coronavirus spike peptide pools or control peptides (ViraFEST assay). According to the study, CD4+ T cells from the unexposed donor were gathered ahead of the COVID-19 pandemic (2011-2018). Material: CD4+ T cells from blood, cultured in vitro. All receptors derive from a human donor in good health.

This clonotype was detected only a few times. The rearrangement uses TRBV20-1 and TRBJ1-2; TRBD1 might be the D (5 bases). Trimming left V 1 base short and J 5 bases short, with 20 bases between. The germline gives CDR1 DFQATT, CDR2 SNEGSKA (reference sequence). The length of the CDR3 is 16 residues. CDR3 DNA: TGCAGTGCTAGAGCCCCGGGACGCATCGGAGAATATGGCTACACCTTC. It yields the protein CSARAPGRIGEYGYTF.

V is TRBV5-4 and J is TRBJ1-2; D is unclear. The CDR3 loop spans 13 amino acids. Germline CDR1 is SGHNT and CDR2 is YYREEE (reference sequence). Trimming took off 0 bases at V and 4 bases at J, with 7 bases between the two ends. CDR3 residues: CASSLEDSYGYTF. The CDR3 bases are TGTGCCAGCAGCTTGGAGGATTCCTATGGCTACACCTTC.

V and J are TRBV20-1 and TRBJ1-1; maybe TRBD1 (5 bases). In germline, CDR1 is DFQATT, CDR2 SNEGSKA (reference sequence). The CDR3 runs 14 residues. V was clipped by 5 bases and J by 1 base, with 14 bases between them. This CDR3 reads CSAGTGTANTEAFF. In DNA form, the CDR3 reads TGCAGTGCTGGAACCGGGACGGCGAACACTGAAGCTTTCTTT.

The chain has TRBV19 and TRBJ1-5, with TRBD1 as a possible D gene (5 bases). The CDR3 covers 16 residues. Germline V gene sequence: CDR1 LNHDA, CDR2 SQIVND (reference sequence). The V gene lost 3 bases and the J gene lost 0 bases, with 12 bases spanning the gap. CDR3 bases: TGTGCCAGTAGTATCAAGGGGATCTATAGCAATCAGCCCCAGCATTTT. It is translated as CASSIKGIYSNQPQHF. The whole variable domain, remainder taken from reference TRBV19 and TRBJ1-5, is DGGITQSPKYLFRKEGQNVTLSCEQNLNHDAMYWYRQDPGQGLRLIYYSQIVNDFQKGDIAEGYSVSREKKESFPLTVTSAQKNPTAFYLCASSIKGIYSNQPQHFGDGTRLSIL.

The chain recombines TRBV7-9 with TRBJ2-3; D is perhaps TRBD2 (6 bases). The V end lost 0 bases, the J end lost 0 bases, and 7 bases lay between the germline ends. Germline V gives CDR1 SEHNR, CDR2 FQNEAQ (reference sequence). The CDR3 runs 15 residues. The CDR3 here is CASSLAGTSTDTQYF. CDR3 DNA: TGTGCCAGCAGCTTAGCTGGGACTAGCACAGATACGCAGTATTTT.

This clonotype turned up a few times. This chain uses TRBV10-3 with TRBJ1-2; the D gene is possibly TRBD1 (5 bases). CDR1 is ENHRY, CDR2 SYGVKD, per germline. With 10 bases removed from V and 0 bases from J, the gap between germline ends came to 12 bases. This CDR3 contains 13 residues. This CDR3 is CASDMGPNYGYTF. CDR3 DNA sequence: TGTGCCAGCGACATGGGACCTAACTATGGCTACACCTTC.

This clonotype was seen a few times. The CDR3 bases are TGTGCCAGCCGCAGGAACGAGATATTCCAAGAGACCCAGTACTTC. This codes for CASRRNEIFQETQYF. This chain links TRBV2 with TRBJ2-5; D is ambiguous. The ends were cut back, 8 bases at V and 1 base at J, with 17 bases in the middle. The CDR3 length is 15 residues. Looked up from germline, CDR1 is SNHLY and CDR2 is FYNNEI.

The count of this clonotype is one. The chain's CDR3 is CASSYELGTSVITDTQYF. The CDR3 region has the DNA TGTGCCAGCAGTTACGAGTTGGGGACTAGCGTCATCACAGATACGCAGTATTTT. The V call is TRBV6-2 or TRBV6-3, the J call TRBJ2-3; 10 bases match TRBD2. Germline trimming cut 2 bases from V and 2 bases from J; bases unmatched to any gene: 10. Germline-derived CDR1 and CDR2 are MNHEY and SVGEGT. This CDR3 region has 18 residues.

The CDR3 DNA reads TGTGCCACCAAGTACCATAAAACAGGCCCTGGAGGTCAGCCCCAGCATTTT. It specifies CATKYHKTGPGGQPQHF. The chain combines TRBV6-1 with TRBJ1-5; D perhaps matches TRBD1 (5 bases). The CDR3 consists of 17 residues. V shed 10 bases and J shed 6 bases, with 28 bases lying between them. CDR1 and CDR2 (germline): MNHNS, SASEGT.

The chain is built from TRBV20-1 and TRBJ2-5; 12 nucleotides match TRBD2. With 4 bases clipped from V and 5 bases from J, the junction kept 14 bases outside the gene matches. CDR1 is DFQATT and CDR2 is SNEGSKA in the germline V gene (reference sequence). The CDR3 is 17 residues long. The CDR3 coding sequence is TGCAGTGCTACCAGTAGACTAGCGGGGGCTCCAGAGGAGACCCAGTACTTC. Translation gives CSATSRLAGAPEETQYF.

This clonotype turned up a few times. The V call is TRBV6-1, the J call TRBJ1-1; D is unclear. V dropped 10 bases and J dropped 4 bases, with 13 bases sitting between them. Germline CDR1 reads MNHNS; CDR2 reads SASEGT. The CDR3 extends over 12 amino acids. CDR3 in DNA: TGTGCCACAGACACTTCTGGCACTGAAGCTTTCTTT. Amino acids: CATDTSGTEAFF.

CDR3 nucleotides: TGCGCCAGCAGTCTGCTCCCCATACTAGCGGGAGAAGGACCCGAGACCCAGTACTTC. Its protein product is CASSLLPILAGEGPETQYF. The chain couples TRBV23-1 to TRBJ2-5; 11 nucleotides line up with TRBD2. TRBV23-1 is placed among ORFs of uncertain function. The J segment lost 5 bases and the V segment lost 4 bases, leaving 18 bases of the junction unmatched. CDR3 length: 19 residues.

The CDR3 DNA sequence: TGTGCCAGCAGTTCTTCTGGGCGGGGGGCGTACCCTCCTGGCGAGCAGTACTTC. This codes for CASSSSGRGAYPPGEQYF. The V and J genes are TRBV6-5 and TRBJ2-7, with 8 bases matching TRBD2. This CDR3 spans 18 amino acids. V lost 4 bases, J lost 6 bases, and 20 bases stayed unmatched. The germline V gene encodes CDR1 MNHEY and CDR2 SVGAGI.

V is TRBV7-9 and J is TRBJ1-3; D not resolved. The CDR3 has 15 amino acids. V lost 1 base and J lost 3, with 10 bases in between. In germline, CDR1 is SEHNR, CDR2 FQNEAQ (reference sequence). CDR3 amino acids: CASSLEGPFGNTIYF. For the CDR3, the DNA is TGTGCCAGCAGCTTAGAAGGGCCTTTTGGAAACACCATATATTTT. Full variable domain (remainder filled in from reference TRBV7-9 and TRBJ1-3): DTGVSQNPRHKITKRGQNVTFRCDPISEHNRLYWYRQTLGQGPEFLTYFQNEAQLEKSRLLSDRFSAERPKGSFSTLEIQRTEQGDSAMYLCASSLEGPFGNTIYFGEGSWLTVV.

This chain links TRBV6-1 with TRBJ1-3, with a weak D call TRBD1 (6 bases). V was shortened by 5 bases and J by 0 bases, with 14 bases between the two germline ends. Germline-derived CDR1 and CDR2 are MNHNS and SASEGT. The CDR3 is made up of 16 amino acids. CDR3 sequence reads: CASSTTGYGSGNTIYF. CDR3 nucleotides: TGTGCCAGCAGTACAACAGGGTATGGCTCTGGAAACACCATATATTTT.

This clonotype was found a few times. One end of the junction varies from germline; a read error may be responsible. The J gene is TRBJ1-5, the V gene TRBV6-1, with a weak D call TRBD1 (5 bases). Germline loops: CDR1 MNHNS, CDR2 SASEGT. The CDR3 spans 19 residues. This chain's CDR3 is CASREDSSGASYSNQPQHF. In DNA, the CDR3 is TGTGCCAGCAGAGAAGACAGTTCCGGCGCCTCCTATAGCAATCAGCCCCAGCATTTT.

V gene TRBV19 combines with J gene TRBJ2-1; D call uncertain. The V end was cut by 3 bases, the J end by 6 bases, with 12 bases between. The germline gives CDR1 LNHDA, CDR2 SQIVND (reference sequence). The CDR3 has 14 amino acids. The CDR3 reads CASSISIFGNEQFF. The CDR3 coding sequence is TGTGCCAGTAGTATTTCAATTTTCGGCAATGAGCAGTTCTTC.

V gene TRBV25-1 combines with J gene TRBJ1-2; 7 bases align to TRBD1. The CDR3 extends over 12 amino acids. V lost 10 bases to trimming and J lost 4 bases; unmatched junction nucleotides: 6. CDR1 and CDR2 from the germline V gene are MGHDK and SYGVNS. The chain's CDR3 is CATGDSGYGYTF. The CDR3 coding sequence is TGTGCCACCGGGGACAGCGGCTATGGCTACACCTTC.

This rearrangement joins TRBV21-1 to TRBJ2-6; the D call of TRBD1 is as the table states it, not checked on the DNA. TRBV21-1 is noted as a pseudogene. The CDR3 runs to 17 residues. CDR3: CASSVPGQGVGANVLTF. CDR3 coding DNA: TGTGCCAGCAGCGTCCCGGGACAGGGGGTGGGGGCCAACGTCCTGACTTTC.

As DNA, the CDR3 is TGTGCCAGCACTCCTGGGGACCCTAGGCATGAGCAGTTCTTC. Translating it yields CASTPGDPRHEQFF. The V and J genes are TRBV6-1 and TRBJ2-1, with D perhaps assigned TRBD1 or TRBD2 (5 bases each). The germline V gene has CDR1 MNHNS and CDR2 SASEGT. Deletions cut 7 bases from V and 8 bases from J, with 18 bases between. CDR3 length: 14 residues.